These 19 T cell receptor beta chains were all obtained from the same sample, sequenced in a study of shared clonotypes between healthy human individuals. The protocol was immunoSEQ multiplex PCR, while the TCRdb copy is restricted to in-frame clones and leaves out a portion. The data show roughly 2.5 million clones, with approximately 90% seen just once and around 0.14% held by the top ten. The sample was naive CD4+ T cells sorted from blood. Indicated subset: CD45RA+ positively selected. The receptors shown here come from a man in his late teens or twenties in good health.

The J gene is TRBJ1-2, the V gene TRBV4-2; D is ambiguous. V gave up 0 bases and J gave up 3 bases, with 14 bases separating them. The CDR3 is 16 amino acids. Germline assignment: CDR1 LGHNA and CDR2 YNFKEQ. Written as DNA, the CDR3 is TGTGCCAGCAGCCAAGATAAGGCGTTTCCTCACTATGGCTACACCTTC. This gives the protein CASSQDKAFPHYGYTF.

This rearrangement joins TRBV10-2 to TRBJ2-7; D may be TRBD1 (5 bases). Germline CDR1 is WSHSY and CDR2 is SAAADI. Trimming took off 4 bases at V and 10 bases at J, with 17 bases between the two ends. This CDR3 is 13 amino acids long. CDR3 residues: CASSGEGVSPQYF. CDR3 bases: TGCGCCAGCAGTGGGGAAGGGGTCTCCCCACAGTACTTC.

The chain recombines TRBV9 with TRBJ2-1; tentative D call: TRBD2 (6 bases). The CDR3 is 15 residues long. Germline values: CDR1 SGDLS, CDR2 YYNGEE. V was shortened by 7 bases and J by 2 bases, with 16 bases between the two germline ends. CDR3 coding DNA: TGTGCCAGCCGACCCGGAGGGATGCCCTACAATGAGCAGTTCTTC. The encoded protein is CASRPGGMPYNEQFF.

This chain links TRBV30 with TRBJ1-2, with unresolved D. The ends were cut back, 2 bases at V and 5 bases at J, with 6 bases in the middle. Germline V gives CDR1 GTSNPN, CDR2 SVGIG (reference sequence). This CDR3 comprises 11 residues. In DNA, the CDR3 is TGTGCCTGGAGTCTTAGGTATGGCTACACCTTC. It translates to CAWSLRYGYTF.

DNA for the CDR3: TGTGCCAGCACCGCCGACGGACAGCCCCAGCATTTT. Protein sequence: CASTADGQPQHF. This chain uses TRBV7-9 with TRBJ1-5; no definite D call. V gave up 7 bases and J gave up 7 bases, with 11 bases separating them. The CDR3 has 12 residues. Germline loops: CDR1 SEHNR, CDR2 FQNEAQ (reference sequence).

The chain recombines TRBV11-2 with TRBJ2-3; 8 bases align to TRBD2. Trimming cost V 4 bases and J 0 bases; bases outside gene matches: 6. The CDR3 sequence is 16 residues long. Per the germline V gene, CDR1 is SGHAT and CDR2 is FQNNGV. CDR3 loop: CASSSLSGTSTDTQYF. As DNA, the CDR3 is TGTGCCAGCAGCTCCCTTAGCGGGACTAGCACAGATACGCAGTATTTT.

The chain links TRBV4-1 to TRBJ2-7, with a possible D match to TRBD1 (6 bases). CDR3 length: 14 residues. Trimming cost V 4 bases and J 5 bases, with 15 bases left between them. Germline V lookup: CDR1 MGHRA, CDR2 YSYEKL. This CDR3 reads CASSRAGVGDEQYF. CDR3 sequence (DNA): TGCGCCAGCAGCCGAGCAGGGGTCGGCGACGAGCAGTACTTC.

The chain recombines TRBV5-1 with TRBJ1-3; TRBD1 agrees at 8 bases. Germline CDR1 reads SGHRS; CDR2 reads YFSETQ. With V trimmed by 3 bases and J by 3 bases, 5 bases remained unmatched. The CDR3 extends over 15 amino acids. The CDR3 protein is CASSWDRSIGNTIYF. The CDR3 bases are TGCGCCAGCAGCTGGGACAGGAGCATTGGAAACACCATATATTTT.

Comment on this clone: At the DNA level, this CDR3 is encoded by other sequences in the same sample as well. The rearrangement links TRBV6-6 to TRBJ1-3; D is undetermined. V was pared by 0 bases and J by 0 bases, with 6 bases between. CDR3 size: 15 residues. Germline V gene sequence: CDR1 MNHNY, CDR2 SVGAGI (reference sequence). CDR3 residues: CASSYSGSSGNTIYF. The CDR3 DNA follows: TGTGCCAGCAGTTACTCCGGCAGCTCTGGAAACACCATATATTTT.

The chain links TRBV28 to TRBJ1-6; TRBD1 might be the D (6 bases). CDR1 MDHEN and CDR2 SYDVKM come from the germline V gene. Trimming removed 7 bases at V and 0 bases at J, with 10 bases between. The CDR3 length is 15 residues. The CDR3 protein is CASKEDSSYNSPLHF. In DNA, the CDR3 is TGTGCCAGCAAGGAGGACAGCTCCTATAATTCACCCCTCCACTTT.

The genes are TRBV2 and TRBJ2-7; possible D gene TRBD1, 6 bases. The germline V gene has CDR1 SNHLY and CDR2 FYNNEI. This CDR3 is built from 12 residues. The CDR3 DNA sequence: TGTGTTACCCGGGACACTACCTACGAGCAGTACTTC. As protein: CVTRDTTYEQYF.

The chain employs TRBV19 and TRBJ1-1, with D unresolved. The CDR3 extends over 15 amino acids. V gave up 1 base and J gave up 1 base, with 10 bases separating them. Germline assignment: CDR1 LNHDA and CDR2 SQIVND (reference sequence). CDR3 region: CASSIVGRPNTEAFF. The CDR3 coding sequence is TGTGCCAGTAGTATAGTTGGACGACCGAACACTGAAGCTTTCTTT.

The V gene is TRBV11-2, the J gene TRBJ2-2; 9 bases agree with TRBD1. The germline V gene encodes CDR1 SGHAT and CDR2 FQNNGV. V trimming: 7 bases; J trimming: 5 bases; junction bases outside the gene matches: 8. This CDR3 contains 15 residues. In DNA, the CDR3 is TGTGCCAGCACCCTCGGGACAGGGACGACCGGGGAGCTGTTTTTT. This translates into CASTLGTGTTGELFF.

The chain combines TRBV10-3 with TRBJ1-1, with 8 bases identical to TRBD1. CDR1 is ENHRY and CDR2 is SYGVKD in the germline V gene. The CDR3 contains 15 residues. V dropped 7 bases and J dropped 1; count of bases not matched to a gene: 8. The CDR3 DNA follows: TGTGCCATCAATTCAGGGGGCGGGAGGAACACTGAAGCTTTCTTT. This encodes CAINSGGGRNTEAFF.

The chain carries TRBV13 and TRBJ1-4, with D perhaps matching TRBD1 (6 bases). The germline V gene encodes CDR1 PRHDT and CDR2 FYEKMQ (reference sequence). The CDR3 contains 20 residues. V was cut by 3 bases and J by 2 bases, with 25 bases left in between. CDR3 nucleotides: TGTGCCAGCAGCTTCGTCAATAATGGGGGCTCCCCGGGGACTAATGAAAAACTGTTTTTT. As protein: CASSFVNNGGSPGTNEKLFF.

The sample holds one count of this clone. CDR3 sequence reads: CASSQTGGRETQYF. The CDR3, as DNA: TGTGCCAGCAGCCAAACAGGGGGCAGGGAGACCCAGTACTTC. The chain has TRBV5-6 and TRBJ2-5; 9 positions match TRBD1. The germline CDR1 and CDR2 sequences are SGHDT and YYEEEE. V was pared by 4 bases and J by 5 bases, with 6 bases of the junction left unmatched. The CDR3 runs 14 residues.

This clone was counted a single time. The V gene is TRBV2, the J gene TRBJ1-5, with a possible D match to TRBD1 (6 bases). From germline, CDR1 is SNHLY and CDR2 FYNNEI. V lost 1 base and J 4 bases, leaving 11 bases between the germline ends. This CDR3 comprises 15 residues. The DNA of the CDR3 is TGTGCCAGCAGTGAAGAGTCGGGGACAAATCAGCCCCAGCATTTT. Protein sequence: CASSEESGTNQPQHF.

J is TRBJ2-2 and V is TRBV9; D may be TRBD2 (7 bases). V lost 3 bases and J 2 bases, leaving 20 bases between the germline ends. Germline V gene data show CDR1 as SGDLS and CDR2 as YYNGEE. The CDR3 extends over 18 amino acids. CDR3 coding DNA: TGTGCCAGCAGCGCCCGGGGGGCGGGGGACCTTAACACCGGGGAGCTGTTTTTT. Its protein product is CASSARGAGDLNTGELFF.

The genes are TRBV27 and TRBJ2-7; TRBD2 agrees at 12 bases. Germline CDR1 and CDR2: MNHEY and SMNVEV (reference sequence). V lost 4 bases and J lost 0; bases outside the gene matches: 7. This CDR3 comprises 17 residues. CDR3 nucleotides: TGTGCCAGCAGTTCTCGGACTAGCGGGGTTCTCTCCTACGAGCAGTACTTC. As protein: CASSSRTSGVLSYEQYF.